This section outlines one T cell receptor (beta chain) sequence together with its context. There are 16 residues in the CDR3. V lost 0 bases and J lost 3, with 14 bases in between. Germline V gene lookup returns CDR1 SGHTA and CDR2 FQGNSA. TCRdb re-called the PCR reads with MiXCR, one entry per CDR3 protein. The table includes about 11,000 distinct CDR3 sequences, around half detected once. This sample was included in a study of CD4 and CD8 cells across lung adenocarcinoma regions. Localized lung adenocarcinoma, a non-small cell lung cancer, affected the donors. The chain joins TRBV7-2 to TRBJ1-2, with D unresolved. Sequenced input: CD4+ T cells from the center of a lung tumor. This TCR came from a male donor with lung adenocarcinoma. The CD4 and CD8 labels of this study may be unreliable. DNA of the CDR3: TGTGCCAGCAGCTTAGCACCGCGCCCCGGCGACTATGGCTACACCTTC. Translation gives CASSLAPRPGDYGYTF. Using reference TRBV7-2 and TRBJ1-2 for the parts outside the CDR3, the full variable domain is GAGVSQSPSNKVTEKGKDVELRCDPISGHTALYWYRQSLGQGLEFLIYFQGNSAPDKSGLPSDRFSAERTGGSVSTLTIQRTQQEDSAVYLCASSLAPRPGDYGYTFGSGTRLTVV.